The clone carrying this TCR beta chain was detected ten times or more. The data originate from a study of early T cells in non-severe SARS-CoV-2 infection. TCRdb itself ran the 5' RACE reads through MiXCR, one entry per CDR3 protein. Of about 20,000 distinct CDR3 sequences listed, under 6.5% are singletons. This CDR3 comprises 14 residues. Germline CDR1 reads ENHRY; CDR2 reads SYGVKD. The V segment lost 6 bases and the J segment 0 bases; nucleotides outside the gene matches: 1. What was sequenced was whole blood. This chain links TRBV10-3 with TRBJ2-7; 11 bases map to TRBD2. The receptor comes from an adult who was a healthcare worker with PCR-confirmed SARS-CoV-2 infection or an uninfected control (not recorded which). The CDR3 DNA sequence: TGTGCCATCAGCACTAGCGGGAGCTCCTACGAGCAGTACTTC. Translating gives CAISTSGSSYEQYF.